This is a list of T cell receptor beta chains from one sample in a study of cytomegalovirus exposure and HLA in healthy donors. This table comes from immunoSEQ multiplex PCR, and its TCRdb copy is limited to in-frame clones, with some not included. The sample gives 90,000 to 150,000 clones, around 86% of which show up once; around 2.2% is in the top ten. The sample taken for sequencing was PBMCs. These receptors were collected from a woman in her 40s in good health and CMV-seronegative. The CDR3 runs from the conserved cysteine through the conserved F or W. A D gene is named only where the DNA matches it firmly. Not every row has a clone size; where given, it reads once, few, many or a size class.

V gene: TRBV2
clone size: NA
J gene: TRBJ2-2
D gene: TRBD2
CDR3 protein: CASVGLAGTTGELFF
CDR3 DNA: TGTGCCAGCGTAGGACTAGCGGGGACCACCGGGGAGCTGTTTTTT

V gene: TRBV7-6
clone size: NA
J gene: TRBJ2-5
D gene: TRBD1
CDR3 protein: CASSSGTGKSETQYF
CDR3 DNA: TGTGCCAGCAGCTCGGGGACAGGGAAGTCGGAGACCCAGTACTTC

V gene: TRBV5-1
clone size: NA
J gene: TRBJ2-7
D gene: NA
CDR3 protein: CASSLGGPNSYEQYF
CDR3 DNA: TGCGCCAGCAGCCTGGGGGGGCCTAACTCCTACGAGCAGTACTTC

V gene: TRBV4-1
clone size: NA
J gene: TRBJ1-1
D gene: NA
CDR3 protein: CASSQELETEAFF
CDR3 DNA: TGCGCCAGCAGCCAAGAGTTGGAGACTGAAGCTTTCTTT

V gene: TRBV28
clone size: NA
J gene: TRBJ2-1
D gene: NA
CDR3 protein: CASSFLSTEQFF
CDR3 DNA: TGTGCCAGCAGTTTTCTGTCTACTGAGCAGTTCTTC

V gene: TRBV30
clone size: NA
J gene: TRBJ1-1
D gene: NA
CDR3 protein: CAWSSQGSDTEAFF
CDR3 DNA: TGTGCCTGGAGTTCACAGGGATCAGACACTGAAGCTTTCTTT

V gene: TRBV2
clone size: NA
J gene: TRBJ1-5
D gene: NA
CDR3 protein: CASSWGLDQPQHF
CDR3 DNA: TGTGCCAGCAGTTGGGGCCTTGATCAGCCCCAGCATTTT

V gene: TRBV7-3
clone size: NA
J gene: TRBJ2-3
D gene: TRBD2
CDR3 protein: CASSLNSGGSDTQYF
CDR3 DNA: TGTGCCAGCAGCCTAAACAGCGGGGGGTCAGATACGCAGTATTTT

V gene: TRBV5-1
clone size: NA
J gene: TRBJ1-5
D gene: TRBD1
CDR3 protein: CASSLGDRGNQPQHF
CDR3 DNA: TGCGCCAGCAGCTTGGGGGACAGGGGCAATCAGCCCCAGCATTTT

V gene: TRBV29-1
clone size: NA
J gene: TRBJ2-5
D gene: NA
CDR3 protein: CSVGRGQETQYF
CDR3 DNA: TGCAGCGTTGGACGGGGACAAGAGACCCAGTACTTC

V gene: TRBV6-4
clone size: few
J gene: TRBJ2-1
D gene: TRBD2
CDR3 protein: CASSEGGENNEQFF
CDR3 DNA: TGTGCCAGCAGTGAGGGAGGGGAGAACAATGAGCAGTTCTTC

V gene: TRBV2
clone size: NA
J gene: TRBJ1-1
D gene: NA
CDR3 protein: CASSERRNTEAFF
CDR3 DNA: TGTGCCAGCAGTGAGCGGAGAAACACTGAAGCTTTCTTT

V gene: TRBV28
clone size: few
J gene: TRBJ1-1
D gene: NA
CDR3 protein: CASSLAGSMGTEAFF
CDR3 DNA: TGTGCCAGCAGTTTGGCGGGATCTATGGGGACTGAAGCTTTCTTT

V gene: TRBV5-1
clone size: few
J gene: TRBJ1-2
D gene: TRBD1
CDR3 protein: CASSSRTGGELINYGYTF
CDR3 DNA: TGCGCCAGCAGCTCGAGGACAGGGGGCGAGTTAATTAACTATGGCTACACCTTC

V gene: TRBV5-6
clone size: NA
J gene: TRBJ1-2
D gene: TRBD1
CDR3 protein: CASSLGQGAGYGYTF
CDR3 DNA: TGTGCCAGCAGCTTAGGTCAGGGGGCAGGATATGGCTACACCTTC

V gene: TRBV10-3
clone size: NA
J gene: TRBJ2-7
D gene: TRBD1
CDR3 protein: CAISHRGSTYEQYF
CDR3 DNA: TGTGCCATCAGCCACAGGGGGTCCACCTACGAGCAGTACTTC

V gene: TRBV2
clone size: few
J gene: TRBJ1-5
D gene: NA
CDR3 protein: CASRRGISNQPQHF
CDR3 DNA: TGTGCCAGTAGGAGGGGCATTAGCAATCAGCCCCAGCATTTT

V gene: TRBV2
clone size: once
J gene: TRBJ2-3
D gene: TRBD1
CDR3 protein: CASRQDRVADTQYF
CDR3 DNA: TGTGCCAGCAGACAGGACAGGGTCGCAGATACGCAGTATTTT

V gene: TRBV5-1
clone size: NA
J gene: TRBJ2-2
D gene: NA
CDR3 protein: CASGTPSGDTGELFF
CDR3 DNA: TGCGCCAGCGGGACTCCGTCGGGTGACACCGGGGAGCTGTTTTTT

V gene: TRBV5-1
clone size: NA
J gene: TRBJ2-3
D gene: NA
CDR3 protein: CASSLGLGASTDTQYF
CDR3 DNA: TGCGCCAGCAGCTTGGGTCTCGGAGCTAGCACAGATACGCAGTATTTT

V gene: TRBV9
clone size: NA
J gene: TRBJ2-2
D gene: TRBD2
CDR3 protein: CASRAGGETGELFF
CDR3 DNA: TGTGCCAGCAGAGCGGGAGGTGAAACCGGGGAGCTGTTTTTT

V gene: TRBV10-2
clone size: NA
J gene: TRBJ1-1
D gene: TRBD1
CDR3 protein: CASSEFDRGGVNTEAFF
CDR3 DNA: TGCGCCAGCAGTGAGTTCGACAGGGGGGGAGTGAACACTGAAGCTTTCTTT

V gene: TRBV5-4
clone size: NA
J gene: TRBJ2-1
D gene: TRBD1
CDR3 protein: CASSGGQVSNEQFF
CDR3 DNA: TGTGCCAGCAGCGGGGGACAGGTGAGCAATGAGCAGTTCTTC

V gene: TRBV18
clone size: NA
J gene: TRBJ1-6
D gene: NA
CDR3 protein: CASSPPLSPLHF
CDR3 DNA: TGTGCCAGCTCACCACCACTTTCACCCCTCCACTTT

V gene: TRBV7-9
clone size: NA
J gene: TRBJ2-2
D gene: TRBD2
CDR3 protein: CASSLLSGGSGELFF
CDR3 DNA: TGTGCCAGCAGCTTATTATCGGGAGGTTCCGGGGAGCTGTTTTTT

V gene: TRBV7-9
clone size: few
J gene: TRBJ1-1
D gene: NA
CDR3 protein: CASSLVGGRDTEAFF
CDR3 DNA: TGTGCCAGCAGCTTAGTAGGGGGAAGGGACACTGAAGCTTTCTTT

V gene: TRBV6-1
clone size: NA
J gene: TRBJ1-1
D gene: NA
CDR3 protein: CASSEYQFRAPEAFF
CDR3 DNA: TGTGCCAGCAGTGAATACCAATTCAGGGCACCTGAAGCTTTCTTT

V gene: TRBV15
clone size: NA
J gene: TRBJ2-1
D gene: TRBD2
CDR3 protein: CATSERLAGVNNEQFF
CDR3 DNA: TGTGCCACCAGCGAGCGACTAGCGGGAGTCAACAATGAGCAGTTCTTC

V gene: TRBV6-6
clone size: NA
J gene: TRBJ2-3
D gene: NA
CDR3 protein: CASSGRGSSDTQYF
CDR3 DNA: TGTGCCAGCAGCGGACGGGGGTCGTCAGATACGCAGTATTTT

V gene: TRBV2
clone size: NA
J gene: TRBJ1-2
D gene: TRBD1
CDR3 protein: CASSEAGAGGYGYTF
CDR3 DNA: TGTGCCAGCAGTGAAGCGGGGGCAGGGGGGTATGGCTACACCTTC

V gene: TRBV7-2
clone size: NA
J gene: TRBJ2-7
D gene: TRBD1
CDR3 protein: CASSLGQGAYEQYF
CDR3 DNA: TGTGCCAGCAGCTTAGGGCAGGGGGCCTACGAGCAGTACTTC

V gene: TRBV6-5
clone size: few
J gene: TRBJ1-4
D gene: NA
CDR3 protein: CATGVGGEKLFF
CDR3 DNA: TGTGCCACGGGGGTTGGCGGTGAAAAACTGTTTTTT

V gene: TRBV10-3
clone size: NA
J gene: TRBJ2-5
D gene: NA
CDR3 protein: CAISSGREETQYF
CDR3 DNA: TGTGCCATCAGTTCAGGCAGGGAAGAGACCCAGTACTTC

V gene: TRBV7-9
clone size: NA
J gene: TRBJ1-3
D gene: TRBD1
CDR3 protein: CASSLAQGADAGNTIYF
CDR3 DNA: TGTGCCAGCAGCTTAGCGCAGGGGGCCGACGCTGGAAACACCATATATTTT

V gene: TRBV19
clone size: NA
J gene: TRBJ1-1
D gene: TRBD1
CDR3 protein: CASSIGAGGNTEAFF
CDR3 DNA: TGTGCCAGTAGTATAGGAGCAGGGGGCAACACTGAAGCTTTCTTT

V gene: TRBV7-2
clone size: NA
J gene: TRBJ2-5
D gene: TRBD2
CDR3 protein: CASSSRSPTRTSGRKTQYF
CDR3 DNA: TGTGCCAGCAGCTCAAGGTCCCCCACCCGGACTAGCGGGAGGAAGACCCAGTACTTC

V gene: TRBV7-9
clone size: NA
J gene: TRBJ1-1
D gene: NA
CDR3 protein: CSSTPGGALMNTEAFF
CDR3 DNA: TGTTCCAGCACTCCCGGAGGGGCACTTATGAACACTGAAGCTTTCTTT

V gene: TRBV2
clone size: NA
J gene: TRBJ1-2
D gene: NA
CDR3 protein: CASRSDRNYGYTF
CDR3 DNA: TGTGCCAGCCGGTCTGACAGGAACTATGGCTACACCTTC

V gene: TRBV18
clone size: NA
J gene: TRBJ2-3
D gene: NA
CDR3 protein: CASSRAITDTQYF
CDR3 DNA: TGTGCCAGCTCACGGGCGATCACAGATACGCAGTATTTT

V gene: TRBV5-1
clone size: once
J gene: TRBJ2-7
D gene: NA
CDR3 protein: CASSLSGGEQYF
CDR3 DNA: TGCGCCAGCAGCTTGTCCGGGGGCGAGCAGTACTTC

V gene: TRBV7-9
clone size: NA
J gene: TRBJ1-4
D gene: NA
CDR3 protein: CASSLGGQINEKLFF
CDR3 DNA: TGTGCCAGCAGCTTAGGCGGACAGATTAATGAAAAACTGTTTTTT

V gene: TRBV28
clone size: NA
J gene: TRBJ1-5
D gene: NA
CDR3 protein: CASSAGGNNQPQHF
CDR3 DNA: TGTGCCAGCAGCGCGGGGGGGAACAATCAGCCCCAGCATTTT

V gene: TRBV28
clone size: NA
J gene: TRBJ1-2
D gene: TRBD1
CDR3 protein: CASSLNPTGQIYGYTF
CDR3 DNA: TGTGCCAGCAGTTTAAATCCGACAGGGCAAATCTATGGCTACACCTTC

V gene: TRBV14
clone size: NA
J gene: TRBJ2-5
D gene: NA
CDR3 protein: CASSQWGGGGIETQYF
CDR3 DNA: TGTGCCAGCAGCCAATGGGGTGGAGGAGGGATCGAGACCCAGTACTTC

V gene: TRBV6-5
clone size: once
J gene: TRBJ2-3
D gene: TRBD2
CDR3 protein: CASTGGLAFTDTQYF
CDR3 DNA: TGTGCCAGCACCGGGGGACTAGCGTTCACAGATACGCAGTATTTT

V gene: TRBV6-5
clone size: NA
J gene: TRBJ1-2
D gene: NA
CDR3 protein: CASSYGGRINGYTF
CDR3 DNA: TGTGCCAGCAGTTACGGGGGCCGGATAAATGGCTACACCTTC

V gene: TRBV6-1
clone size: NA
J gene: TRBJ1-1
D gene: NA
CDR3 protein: CASHKSGTREAFF
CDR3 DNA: TGTGCCAGTCATAAAAGCGGTACAAGGGAAGCTTTCTTT

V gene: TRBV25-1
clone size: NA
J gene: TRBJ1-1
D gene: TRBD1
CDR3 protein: CASSVAGGTEAFF
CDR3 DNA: TGTGCCAGCAGTGTCGCAGGGGGCACTGAAGCTTTCTTT

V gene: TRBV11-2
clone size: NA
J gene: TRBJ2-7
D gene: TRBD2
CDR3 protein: CASSLGLAGPRSYEQYF
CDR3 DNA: TGTGCCAGCAGCTTAGGACTAGCGGGACCGAGATCCTACGAGCAGTACTTC

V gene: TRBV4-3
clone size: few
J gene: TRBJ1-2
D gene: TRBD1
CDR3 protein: CASSQVGDRAPYGYTF
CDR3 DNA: TGCGCCAGCAGCCAAGTAGGGGACAGGGCGCCCTATGGCTACACCTTC

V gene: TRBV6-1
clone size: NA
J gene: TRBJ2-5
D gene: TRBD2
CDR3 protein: CASSETSGGAETQYF
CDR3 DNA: TGTGCCAGCAGTGAAACTAGCGGGGGGGCCGAGACCCAGTACTTC

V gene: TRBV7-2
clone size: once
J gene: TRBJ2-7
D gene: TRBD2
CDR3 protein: CASSFTRGLAGGEQYF
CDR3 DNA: TGTGCCAGCAGCTTTACGAGGGGACTAGCGGGAGGCGAGCAGTACTTC

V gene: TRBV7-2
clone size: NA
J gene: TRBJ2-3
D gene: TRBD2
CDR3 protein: CASSVRSSGISHTQYF
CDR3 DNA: TGTGCCAGCAGCGTCCGGTCTAGCGGGATATCCCATACGCAGTATTTT

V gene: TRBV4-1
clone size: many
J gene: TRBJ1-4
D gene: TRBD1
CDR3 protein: CASSPTGGASTNEKLFF
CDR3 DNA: TGCGCCAGCAGCCCCACAGGGGGCGCGTCAACTAATGAAAAACTGTTTTTT

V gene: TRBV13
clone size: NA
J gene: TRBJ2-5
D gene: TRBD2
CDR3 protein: CASSESLGLAGEETQYF
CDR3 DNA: TGTGCCAGCAGCGAAAGCCTTGGACTAGCGGGGGAAGAGACCCAGTACTTC